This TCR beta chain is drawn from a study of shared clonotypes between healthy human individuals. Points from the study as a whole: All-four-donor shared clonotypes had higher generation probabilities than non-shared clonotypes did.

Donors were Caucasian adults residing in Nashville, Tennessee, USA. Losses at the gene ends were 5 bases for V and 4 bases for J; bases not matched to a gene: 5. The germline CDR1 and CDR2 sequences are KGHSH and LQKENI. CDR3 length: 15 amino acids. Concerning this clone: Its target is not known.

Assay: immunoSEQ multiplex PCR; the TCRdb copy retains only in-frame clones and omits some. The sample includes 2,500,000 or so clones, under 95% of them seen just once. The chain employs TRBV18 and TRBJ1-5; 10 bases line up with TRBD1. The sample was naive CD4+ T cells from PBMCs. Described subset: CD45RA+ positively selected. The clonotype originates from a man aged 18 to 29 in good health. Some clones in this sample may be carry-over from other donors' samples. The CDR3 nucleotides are TGTGCCAGCTCAGGCGGACAGGGGGTAAATCAGCCCCAGCATTTT. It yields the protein CASSGGQGVNQPQHF.